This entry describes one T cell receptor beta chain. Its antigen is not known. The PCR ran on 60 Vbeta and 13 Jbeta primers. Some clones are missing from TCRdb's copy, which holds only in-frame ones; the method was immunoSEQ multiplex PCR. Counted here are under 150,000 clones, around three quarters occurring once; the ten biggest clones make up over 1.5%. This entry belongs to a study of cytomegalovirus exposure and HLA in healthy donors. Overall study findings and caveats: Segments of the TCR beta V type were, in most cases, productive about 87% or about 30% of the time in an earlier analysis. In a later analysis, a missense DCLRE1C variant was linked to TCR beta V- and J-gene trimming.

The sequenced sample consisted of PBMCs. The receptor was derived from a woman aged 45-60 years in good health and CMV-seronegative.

This CDR3 is CASSPGDPINGYTF. The DNA of the CDR3 is TGTGCCAGCAGCCCGGGGGACCCCATCAATGGCTACACCTTC. V and J are TRBV6-1 and TRBJ1-2; D may be TRBD1 (5 bases). The CDR3 is made up of 14 amino acids. Germline values: CDR1 MNHNS, CDR2 SASEGT. Trimming pared 6 bases from V and 6 bases from J, leaving 17 bases between.